This TCR beta chain was captured in a study of CD8 T cells in ankylosing spondylitis (dated by TCRdb to about 2017). General notes on the study: The study set out to find disease-linked TCR variants by profiling T cell receptor beta repertoires in ankylosing spondylitis patients and healthy donors. The whole study cohort included about a hundred healthy donors and roughly 24 ankylosing spondylitis patients. Peripheral blood was sampled, and synovial fluid was additionally collected from ankylosing spondylitis patients.

What the work shows at the level of the full study, not this receptor alone: Some motif variants were previously reported in synovial fluid and blood of reactive arthritis patients, suggesting common disease-initiation mechanisms. The disease-linked clones had a CD8+ phenotype and were found at relatively low frequencies in peripheral blood. According to the report, matched synovial fluid samples from ankylosing spondylitis patients were significantly enriched for the disease-linked clones. Blood from ankylosing spondylitis patients appeared to be characterized by a TCR beta motif composed of 7 to 9 highly homologous amino acid variants.

Only a few counts were recorded for this clonotype. It has no known antigen specificity. No base qualities exist here, and no much larger clone lies one base off it. The CDR3, cysteine through phenylalanine, is 15 amino acids long. Kept here is only the CDR3 DNA, which spans 45 bases and is read in frame from base 1. The junction carries 10 bases between V and J, which are trimmed by 3 bases and 0 bases respectively. CDR1 SGHTA and CDR2 FQGNSA were looked up in the germline V gene. Sequenced on an Illumina HiSeq 2500. TCR beta libraries were prepared by quantitative 5'-RACE with molecular barcodes. Per the source publication's procedure: A new computational method, built on a probabilistic model of VDJ rearrangement, was used to identify disease-linked TCR variants. Using fastp at Q25 and MiXCR, TCRdb reprocessed the public reads and kept productive beta chains. For every CDR3 protein sequence, its rows merge into one entry that carries the most common genes and DNA. These V and J calls originate from TCRdb's pipeline instead of the authors' own analysis. For this sample there are 290,000 or so distinct CDR3 sequences; less than 25% appear just once. 3.5% to 4.5% of the sample lies in the top ten.

The chain was built from TRBV7-2 and TRBJ2-3; the D segment could be TRBD1, given 5 matching bases. The source material was blood, either unsorted or a sorted T cell fraction (not recorded which). This TCR was recovered from a female donor with ankylosing spondylitis or in good health (not recorded which). The CDR3 region has the sequence CASSFTGSSTDTQYF. In nucleotides, the sequence is TGTGCCAGCAGCTTCACAGGTTCTAGCACAGATACGCAGTATTTT.